A selection of T cell receptor beta chains follows, all from one sample in a study of T cell repertoires in cytomegalovirus infection. These receptors have no known antigen. A single record per CDR3 protein comes from TCRdb applying MiXCR to the reads. The sample has 230,000 or so distinct CDR3 sequences, roughly 34% seen once. The sequences come from CD8+ T cells from cultured PBMCs, collected from culture after CMV antigen stimulation. The source is a human donor in good health (CMV status not recorded). Some clones in this sample may be carry-over from other donors' samples. Both conserved end residues are part of each CDR3. The D gene is left open where the match is weak. Clone size is shown for a subset of rows, as once, few, many or a class of expanded clone.

16	TRBV27	TRBJ2-7	NA	few	CASTLIMGGASYEQYF	TGTGCCAGCACCCTCATAATGGGGGGGGCCTCCTACGAGCAGTACTTC
15	TRBV12-3/TRBV12-4	TRBJ2-2	NA	few	CASSPSGGYTGELFF	TGTGCCAGCAGTCCTTCTGGGGGGTACACCGGGGAGCTGTTTTTT
14	TRBV20-1	TRBJ1-1	NA	few	CSARVAGLNTEAFF	TGCAGTGCTAGAGTCGCAGGTTTGAACACTGAAGCTTTCTTT
20	TRBV28	TRBJ2-1	NA	NA	CASTASRIYASSRSHNEQFF	TGTGCCAGCACCGCTTCGCGGATCTATGCCTCCTCACGGTCCCACAATGAGCAGTTCTTC
17	TRBV30	TRBJ1-3	NA	NA	CAWSEGDRLLRGNTIYF	TGTGCCTGGAGTGAAGGAGACAGGCTCCTACGCGGAAACACCATATATTTT
16	TRBV20-1	TRBJ2-1	NA	few	CSAKSADSNIHNEQFF	TGCAGTGCTAAAAGCGCGGACAGTAATATCCACAATGAGCAGTTCTTC
11	TRBV10-2	TRBJ2-1	NA	many	CASSPLGRQFF	TGCGCCAGCAGTCCACTAGGAAGACAGTTCTTC
15	TRBV12-5	TRBJ1-1	NA	few	CASGYAGQEGTEAFF	TGTGCTAGTGGTTACGCTGGGCAGGAGGGGACTGAAGCTTTCTTT
12	TRBV7-8	TRBJ2-7	NA	few	CASRDLPDEQYF	TGTGCCAGCAGGGATTTACCCGACGAGCAGTACTTC
14	TRBV12-3/TRBV12-4	TRBJ1-1	NA	NA	CASSFWRRGTEAFF	TGTGCCAGCAGTTTCTGGCGAAGGGGGACTGAAGCTTTCTTT
14	TRBV27	TRBJ1-1	NA	NA	CASSRGTMNTEAFF	TGTGCCAGCAGCCGGGGGACCATGAACACTGAAGCTTTCTTT
16	TRBV4-2	TRBJ2-7	NA	NA	CASSQDVPLGVYEQYF	TGTGCCAGCAGCCAAGATGTACCCCTGGGGGTCTACGAGCAGTACTTC
15	TRBV14	TRBJ2-7	NA	once	CASSQEGTTIYEQYF	TGTGCCAGCAGCCAAGAAGGGACAACTATCTACGAGCAGTACTTC
14	TRBV7-2	TRBJ2-7	TRBD2	NA	CASSLGSGAYEQYF	TGTGCCAGCAGCTTGGGTAGCGGGGCTTATGAGCAGTACTTC
18	TRBV12-3/TRBV12-4	TRBJ2-3	TRBD1	NA	CASSSGGGDRGGTDTQYF	TGTGCCAGCAGTTCGGGGGGGGGGGACAGGGGTGGCACAGATACGCAGTATTTT
14	TRBV6-5	TRBJ1-5	NA	few	CASSLRVGNQPQHF	TGTGCCAGCAGTCTCAGGGTCGGGAATCAGCCCCAGCATTTT
15	TRBV29-1	TRBJ2-4	NA	NA	CSVGGGDLAKNIQYF	TGCAGCGTAGGAGGGGGAGATCTAGCCAAAAACATTCAGTACTTC